The present T cell receptor (beta chain) was sequenced within a study of T-cell memory formation after mild COVID-19. This clonotype has a handful of counts. Antigen: not known. From the 5' RACE reads, TCRdb called clonotypes with MiXCR, one entry per CDR3 protein. The sample has roughly 300,000 distinct CDR3 sequences; roughly an eighth are singletons. The ends lost 0 bases at V and 7 bases at J; junction bases unmatched: 9. Germline V lookup: CDR1 SGHRS, CDR2 YFSETQ. The CDR3 sequence is 15 residues long. Study-wide results and limits: There was no confirmation that second-wave clones peaking on day 37 were SARS-CoV-2 specific. CD4+ contracting clones were mainly CM and EM; CD8+ ones, EMRA. CD4/CD8 balance characterized clones contracting day 15 to 85, and CD4+ skew characterized later expanders.

The rearrangement links TRBV5-1 to TRBJ1-1; the match to TRBD1 covers 7 bases. This clonotype originated in a man aged 18 to 29 who had mild COVID-19 (a few samples of this study predate the infection). Cell type and time point are not known. Sequenced: PBMCs or a T cell subset sorted from them (not recorded which). The CDR3 DNA reads TGCGCCAGCAGCTTGGTAGCAGGGACAGAGATTGAAGCTTTCTTT. This gives the protein CASSLVAGTEIEAFF.